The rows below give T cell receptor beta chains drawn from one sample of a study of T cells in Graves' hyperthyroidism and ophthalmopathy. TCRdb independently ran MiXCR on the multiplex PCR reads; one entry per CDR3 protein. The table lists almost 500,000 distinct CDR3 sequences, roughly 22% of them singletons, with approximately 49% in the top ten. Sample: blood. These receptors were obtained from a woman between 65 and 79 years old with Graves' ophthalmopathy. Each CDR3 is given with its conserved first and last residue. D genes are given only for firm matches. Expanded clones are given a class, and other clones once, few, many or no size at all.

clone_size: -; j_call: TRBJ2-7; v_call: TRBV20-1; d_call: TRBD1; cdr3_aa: CSASTQGAPLSYEQYF; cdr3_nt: TGCAGTGCTAGCACCCAGGGGGCTCCCCTCTCCTACGAGCAGTACTTC
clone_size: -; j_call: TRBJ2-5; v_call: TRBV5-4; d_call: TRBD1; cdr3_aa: CASSSLGGGQGGETQYF; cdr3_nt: TGTGCCAGCAGCTCCCTCGGCGGGGGACAGGGGGGAGAGACCCAGTACTTC
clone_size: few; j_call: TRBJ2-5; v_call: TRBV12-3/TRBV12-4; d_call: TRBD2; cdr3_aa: CASSWGLAGAAGETQYF; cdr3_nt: TGTGCCAGCAGCTGGGGGCTAGCGGGAGCGGCGGGGGAGACCCAGTACTTC
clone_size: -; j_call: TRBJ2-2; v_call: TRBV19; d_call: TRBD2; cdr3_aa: CASSPGLAGWNTGELFF; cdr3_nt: TGTGCCAGTAGCCCGGGACTAGCGGGGTGGAACACCGGGGAGCTGTTTTTT
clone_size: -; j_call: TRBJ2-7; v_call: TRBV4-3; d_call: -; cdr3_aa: CASSQGAGHAYEQYF; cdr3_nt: TGCGCCAGCAGCCAAGGGGCAGGGCACGCGTACGAGCAGTACTTC
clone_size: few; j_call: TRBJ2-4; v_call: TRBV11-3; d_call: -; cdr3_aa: CASSLDVIQYF; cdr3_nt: TGTGCCAGCAGCTTAGACGTCATTCAGTACTTC
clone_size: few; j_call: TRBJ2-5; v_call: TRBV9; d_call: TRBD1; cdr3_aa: CASSQTGFGETQYF; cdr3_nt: TGTGCCAGCAGCCAGACAGGGTTTGGGGAGACCCAGTACTTC
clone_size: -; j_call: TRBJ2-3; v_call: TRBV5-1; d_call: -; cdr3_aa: CASKTRGHSTDTQYF; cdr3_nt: TGCGCCAGTAAAACGCGAGGACACAGCACAGATACGCAGTATTTT
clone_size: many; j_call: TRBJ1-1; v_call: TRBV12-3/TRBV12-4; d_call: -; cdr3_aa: CASRPLRENTEAFF; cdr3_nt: TGTGCCAGCAGACCCCTCCGAGAGAACACTGAAGCTTTCTTT
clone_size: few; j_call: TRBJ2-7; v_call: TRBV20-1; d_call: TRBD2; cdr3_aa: CSARDASGSPYEQYF; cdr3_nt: TGCAGTGCTAGAGATGCTAGCGGGAGCCCCTACGAGCAGTACTTC
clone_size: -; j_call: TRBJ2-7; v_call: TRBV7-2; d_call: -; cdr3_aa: CASTKWGDTSYEQYF; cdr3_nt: TGTGCCAGCACCAAATGGGGAGACACCTCCTACGAGCAGTACTTC